Here is one T cell receptor beta chain with its context. The antigen is undetermined. Donors consisted of healthy bone marrow donors. The source of the sample is a study of cytomegalovirus exposure and HLA in healthy donors. Researchers ran the PCR with 60 Vbeta and 13 Jbeta primers. Here immunoSEQ multiplex PCR was the method, and the copy in TCRdb shows in-frame clones only, minus some. The sample includes hundreds of thousands of clones, over 80% seen only once; the top ten take roughly 0.7%. The study's findings and limits: Excluded: some indistinguishable V segments such as TRBV6-2 and TRBV6-3. Immune exposure information comprised only CMV serostatus.

The CDR3 is made up of 15 amino acids. CDR1 MNHNS and CDR2 SASEGT come from the germline V gene. The V and J ends lost 6 bases and 8 bases respectively, with 19 bases between them. The sequence was collected from a boy aged 2-15 years in good health and CMV-seronegative. Source material: PBMCs. The chain carries TRBV6-1 and TRBJ1-4, with D possibly TRBD1 on 5 matching bases. The CDR3 here is CASSPGRAGIEKLFF. The CDR3 DNA reads as TGTGCCAGCAGCCCAGGGAGGGCAGGGATCGAAAAACTGTTTTTT.